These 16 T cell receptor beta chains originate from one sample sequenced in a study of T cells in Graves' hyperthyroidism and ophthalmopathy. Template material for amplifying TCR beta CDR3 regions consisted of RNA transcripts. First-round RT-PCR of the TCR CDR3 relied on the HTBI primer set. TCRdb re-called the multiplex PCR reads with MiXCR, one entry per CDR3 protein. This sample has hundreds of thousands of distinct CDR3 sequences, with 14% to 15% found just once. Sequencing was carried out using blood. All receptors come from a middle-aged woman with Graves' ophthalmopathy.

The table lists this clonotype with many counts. In DNA, the CDR3 is TGCAGCGTTGAAAAAGTTGGGCAGATCTACGAGCAGTACTTC. This sequence encodes CSVEKVGQIYEQYF. V usage is TRBV29-1 and J usage is TRBJ2-7; no clear D gene. The CDR3 runs 14 residues. Deletions cut 2 bases from V and 3 bases from J, with 14 bases between. In germline, CDR1 is SQVTM, CDR2 ANQGSEA.

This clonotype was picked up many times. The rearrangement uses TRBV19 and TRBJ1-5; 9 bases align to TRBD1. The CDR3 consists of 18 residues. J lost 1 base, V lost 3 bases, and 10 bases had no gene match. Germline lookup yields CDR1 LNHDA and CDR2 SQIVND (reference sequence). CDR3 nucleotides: TGTGCCAGTAGTATTACCGGGACAGGGTATAGAAGCAATCAGCCCCAGCATTTT. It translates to CASSITGTGYRSNQPQHF.

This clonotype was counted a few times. Written as DNA, the CDR3 is TGTGCCAGCAGTTGGACTAGCTCCTCCTACGAGCAGTACTTC. This encodes CASSWTSSSYEQYF. V usage is TRBV6-5 and J usage is TRBJ2-7; 8 nucleotides match TRBD2. Germline V CDR1 and CDR2: MNHEY, SVGAGI. Trimming took 4 bases from V and 0 from J; bases not matched to a gene: 2. This CDR3 comprises 14 residues.

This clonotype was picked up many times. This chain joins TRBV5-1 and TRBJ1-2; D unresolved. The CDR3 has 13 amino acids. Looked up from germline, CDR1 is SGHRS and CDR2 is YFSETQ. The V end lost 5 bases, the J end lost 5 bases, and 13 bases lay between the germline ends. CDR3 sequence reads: CASRSGPLYGYTF. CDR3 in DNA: TGCGCCAGCAGGTCCGGGCCCCTTTATGGCTACACCTTC.

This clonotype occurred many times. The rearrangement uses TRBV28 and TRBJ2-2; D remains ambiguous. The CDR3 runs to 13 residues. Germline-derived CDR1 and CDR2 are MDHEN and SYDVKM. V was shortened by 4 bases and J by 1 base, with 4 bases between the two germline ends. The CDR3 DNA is TGTGCCAGCAGTTACGGGAACACCGGGGAGCTGTTTTTT. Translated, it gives CASSYGNTGELFF.

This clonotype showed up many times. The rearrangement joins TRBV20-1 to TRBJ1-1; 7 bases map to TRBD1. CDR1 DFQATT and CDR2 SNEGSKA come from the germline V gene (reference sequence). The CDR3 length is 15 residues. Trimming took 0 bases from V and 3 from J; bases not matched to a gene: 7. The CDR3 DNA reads TGCAGTGCTAGAGATCCACAGGGGTTGGACACTGAAGCTTTCTTT. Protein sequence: CSARDPQGLDTEAFF.

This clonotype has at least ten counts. CDR3 bases: TGTGCCAGCAGTTACTCGGCGCAGGCCACCGATGAAGCTTTCTTT. Translating it yields CASSYSAQATDEAFF. The V call is TRBV6-5, the J call TRBJ1-1, with no clear D. Germline CDR1 is MNHEY and CDR2 is SVGAGI. There are 15 residues in the CDR3. The V and J ends lost 0 bases and 7 bases respectively, with 15 bases between them.

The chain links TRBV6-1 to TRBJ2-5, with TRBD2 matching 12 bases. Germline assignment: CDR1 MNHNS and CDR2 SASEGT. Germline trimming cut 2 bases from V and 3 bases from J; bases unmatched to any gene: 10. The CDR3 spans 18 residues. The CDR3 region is CASSELLAGGGGEETQYF. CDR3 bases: TGTGCCAGCAGTGAACTCCTAGCGGGAGGGGGCGGGGAAGAGACCCAGTACTTC.

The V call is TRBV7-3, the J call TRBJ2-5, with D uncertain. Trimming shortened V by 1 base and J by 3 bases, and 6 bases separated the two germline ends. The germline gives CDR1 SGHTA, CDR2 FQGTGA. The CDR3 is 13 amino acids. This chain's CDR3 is CASSLRSKETQYF. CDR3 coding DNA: TGTGCCAGCAGCTTAAGGTCCAAAGAGACCCAGTACTTC. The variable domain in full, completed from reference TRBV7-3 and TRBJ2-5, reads GAGVSQTPSNKVTEKGKYVELRCDPISGHTALYWYRQSLGQGPEFLIYFQGTGAADDSGLPNDRFFAVRPEGSVSTLKIQRTERGDSAVYLCASSLRSKETQYFGPGTRLLVL.

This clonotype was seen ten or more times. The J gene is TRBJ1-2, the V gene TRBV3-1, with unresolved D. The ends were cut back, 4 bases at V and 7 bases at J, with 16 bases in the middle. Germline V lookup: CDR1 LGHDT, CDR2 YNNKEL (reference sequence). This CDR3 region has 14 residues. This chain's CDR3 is CASSLLASSPGYTF. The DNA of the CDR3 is TGTGCCAGCAGCCTCCTAGCCTCCTCGCCTGGCTACACCTTC.

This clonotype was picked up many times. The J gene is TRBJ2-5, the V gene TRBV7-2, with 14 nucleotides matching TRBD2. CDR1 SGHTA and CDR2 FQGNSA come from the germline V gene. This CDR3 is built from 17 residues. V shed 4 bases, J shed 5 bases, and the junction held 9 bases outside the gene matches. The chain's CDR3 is CASSSGLAGDLGETQYF. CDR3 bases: TGTGCCAGCAGCTCGGGACTAGCGGGAGATCTAGGGGAGACCCAGTACTTC.

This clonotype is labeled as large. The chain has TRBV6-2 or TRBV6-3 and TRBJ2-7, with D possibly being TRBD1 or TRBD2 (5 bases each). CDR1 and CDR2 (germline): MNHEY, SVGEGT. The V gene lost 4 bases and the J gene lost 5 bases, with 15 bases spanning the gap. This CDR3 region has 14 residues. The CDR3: CASSSLGESDEQYF. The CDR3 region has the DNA TGTGCCAGCAGTTCCCTAGGGGAGTCCGACGAGCAGTACTTC.

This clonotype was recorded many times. The CDR3 reads CASTGEGSYGYTF. The CDR3 nucleotides read TGTGCCAGCACGGGAGAGGGGAGCTATGGCTACACCTTC. The chain is built from TRBV6-1 and TRBJ1-2, with D possibly matching TRBD1 (5 bases). The germline gives CDR1 MNHNS, CDR2 SASEGT. Trimming pared 7 bases from V and 4 bases from J, leaving 13 bases between. The CDR3 sequence is 13 residues long.

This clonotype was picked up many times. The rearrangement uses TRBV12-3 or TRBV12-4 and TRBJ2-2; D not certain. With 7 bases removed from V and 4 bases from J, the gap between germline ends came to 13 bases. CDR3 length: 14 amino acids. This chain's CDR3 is CASTLLMGTGELFF. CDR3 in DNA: TGTGCCAGCACCCTCCTTATGGGCACCGGGGAGCTGTTTTTT.

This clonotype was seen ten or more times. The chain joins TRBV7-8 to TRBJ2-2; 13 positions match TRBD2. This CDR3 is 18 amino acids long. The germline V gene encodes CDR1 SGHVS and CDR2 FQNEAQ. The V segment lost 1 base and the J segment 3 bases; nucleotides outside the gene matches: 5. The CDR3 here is CASSLVGLAGAYTGELFF. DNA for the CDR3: TGTGCCAGCAGCTTAGTTGGACTAGCGGGAGCGTACACCGGGGAGCTGTTTTTT.

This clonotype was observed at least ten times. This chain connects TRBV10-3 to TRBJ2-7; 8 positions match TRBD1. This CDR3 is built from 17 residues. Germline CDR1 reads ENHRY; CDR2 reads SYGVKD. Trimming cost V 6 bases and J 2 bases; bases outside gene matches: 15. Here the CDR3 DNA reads TGTGCCATCAGCGAGGGGCCGGACAGGGTATCGCCCTACGAGCAGTACTTC. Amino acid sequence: CAISEGPDRVSPYEQYF.